Described below is a single T cell receptor beta chain sequence and its context. No antigen is known for it. The germline V gene encodes CDR1 SGHRS and CDR2 YFSETQ. The CDR3 length is 16 residues. The V gene lost 4 bases and the J gene lost 1 base, with 14 bases spanning the gap. This sample stems from a study of CD8+ T cells in alopecia areata. Points from the study as a whole: Scalp specimens additionally yield sequences from normal skin's resident alphabeta T cells. Especially in alopecia totalis/universalis, lesional scalp showed greater clonality than normal scalp did. Patients displayed less clarity in TCR sharing than mice, a finding possibly related to HLA.

After isolation, RNA underwent reverse transcription to generate cDNA as the sequencing template. Profiled with immunoSEQ multiplex PCR; TCRdb holds only in-frame clones, not every one. The table records around 150,000 clones, roughly 50% of them present only once. Investigators sorted PBMCs to obtain both CD4+ and CD8+ T cells. This sequence was found in a human donor in good health. The chain uses TRBV5-1 and TRBJ2-2; tentatively, D is TRBD2 (5 bases). Sequencing input: CD4+ T cells sorted from blood. The CDR3 DNA is TGCGCCAGCAGCCTGAACACGGGGAGGAACACCGGGGAGCTGTTTTTT. Its translation is CASSLNTGRNTGELFF.